The 16 T cell receptor beta chains given below trace back to one sample, sequenced in a study of blood T cell repertoires in COVID-19. Generated by immunoSEQ multiplex PCR, the TCRdb table keeps only in-frame clones and is missing some. The repertoire consists of over 250,000 clones, with about nine tenths occurring once and the leading ten covering roughly 2.7%. The sample comprised peripheral blood. These TCRs come from a person under 35 with COVID-19, enrolled during active disease.

The V and J genes are TRBV11-2 and TRBJ2-5; 9 bases fit TRBD2. The germline V gene encodes CDR1 SGHAT and CDR2 FQNNGV. The V and J ends lost 5 bases and 5 bases, in that order; junction bases with no gene match: 12. The length of the CDR3 is 16 residues. The CDR3 reads CASSKSGRRVVETQYF. The CDR3 DNA reads TGTGCCAGCAGCAAAAGCGGGAGGAGGGTGGTGGAGACCCAGTACTTC.

The genes are TRBV5-4 and TRBJ1-4; perhaps TRBD1 as D (6 bases). CDR1 and CDR2 from the germline V gene are SGHNT and YYREEE (reference sequence). V gave up 4 bases and J gave up 4 bases, with 11 bases separating them. The CDR3 sequence is 14 residues long. CDR3 DNA: TGTGCCAGCAGCATGGACAGTAATAATGAAAAACTGTTTTTT. Residues: CASSMDSNNEKLFF. Supplemented by reference TRBV5-4 and TRBJ1-4, the full variable domain reads ETGVTQSPTHLIKTRGQQVTLRCSSQSGHNTVSWYQQALGQGPQFIFQYYREEENGRGNFPPRFSGLQFPNYSSELNVNALELDDSALYLCASSMDSNNEKLFFGSGTQLSVL.

The J gene is TRBJ2-2, the V gene TRBV6-4, with a possible D match to TRBD2 (5 bases). CDR1 MRHNA and CDR2 SNTAGT come from the germline V gene. V shed 0 bases and J shed 5 bases, with 13 bases lying between them. The CDR3 spans 16 residues. CDR3 amino acids: CASSDSGLGGTGELFF. The CDR3 nucleotides are TGTGCCAGCAGTGACTCGGGGTTAGGAGGTACCGGGGAGCTGTTTTTT.

A single count supports this clone. V and J are TRBV19 and TRBJ1-6, with D tentatively TRBD1 (6 bases). CDR1 is LNHDA, CDR2 SQIVND, per germline (reference sequence). This CDR3 spans 15 amino acids. V was shortened by 2 bases and J by 6 bases, with 11 bases between the two germline ends. The DNA of the CDR3 is TGTGCCAGTAGTATAAATACAGGGACTAATTCACCCCTCCACTTT. Residues: CASSINTGTNSPLHF.

This clone has only one observation. The rearrangement uses TRBV12-3 or TRBV12-4 and TRBJ2-5, with a weak D call TRBD2 (5 bases). The V end was cut by 8 bases, the J end by 5 bases, with 15 bases between. This CDR3 is built from 13 residues. CDR3 bases: TGTGCCAGCGGACCTTCCGGCGGGGAGACCCAGTACTTC. It specifies CASGPSGGETQYF.

V is TRBV2 and J is TRBJ1-2; TRBD1 matches 10 bases. V dropped 7 bases and J dropped 7; count of bases not matched to a gene: 9. Germline V CDR1 and CDR2: SNHLY, FYNNEI. The CDR3 sequence is 14 residues long. The CDR3 sequence: CASTPSDRGAGYTF. Here the CDR3 DNA reads TGTGCCAGCACCCCCTCGGACAGGGGGGCTGGCTACACCTTC.

The chain has TRBV9 and TRBJ2-7, with 12 positions matching TRBD2. V lost 0 bases, J lost 9 bases, and 4 bases stayed unmatched. There are 14 residues in the CDR3. The germline gives CDR1 SGDLS, CDR2 YYNGEE. CDR3 in amino acids: CASSVGTSGIGQYF. The CDR3 DNA reads TGTGCCAGCAGCGTAGGGACTAGCGGGATCGGGCAGTACTTC. The variable domain in full, completed from reference TRBV9 and TRBJ2-7, reads DSGVTQTPKHLITATGQRVTLRCSPRSGDLSVYWYQQSLDQGLQFLIQYYNGEERAKGNILERFSAQQFPDLHSELNLSSLELGDSALYFCASSVGTSGIGQYFGPGTRLTVT.

The chain combines TRBV6-4 with TRBJ2-2; 8 nucleotides agree with TRBD1. The ends lost 3 bases at V and 4 bases at J; junction bases unmatched: 7. Germline V gene lookup returns CDR1 MRHNA and CDR2 SNTAGT. The length of the CDR3 is 16 residues. The CDR3 reads CASSEEGQASTGELFF. CDR3 DNA: TGTGCCAGCAGTGAAGAGGGACAGGCTAGCACCGGGGAGCTGTTTTTT.

This chain uses TRBV24-1 with TRBJ2-1; 14 nucleotides match TRBD2. CDR1 is KGHDR, CDR2 SFDVKD, per germline. CDR3 length: 15 amino acids. Germline trimming cut 4 bases from V and 13 bases from J; bases unmatched to any gene: 8. CDR3 loop: CATSDAGLAGDLQFF. The CDR3 DNA follows: TGTGCCACCAGTGACGCGGGACTAGCGGGAGATCTTCAGTTCTTC.

The chain carries TRBV5-6 and TRBJ2-7; D is unclear. V lost 4 bases, J lost 2 bases, and 7 bases lay in between. Germline assignment: CDR1 SGHDT and CDR2 YYEEEE. The CDR3 covers 12 residues. The CDR3 region has the DNA TGTGCCAGCAGCGAACATCCCTACGAGCAGTACTTC. It specifies CASSEHPYEQYF.

The V and J genes are TRBV21-1 and TRBJ1-5; the tabulated D call, TRBD1, remains unverified against the DNA. TRBV21-1 is described as a pseudogene. The length of the CDR3 is 18 residues. The CDR3 nucleotides are TGTGCCAGCAGCAAAGTGGGAACCCGACAGCGTAGCAATCAGCCCCAGCATTTT. As protein: CASSKVGTRQRSNQPQHF.

The V call is TRBV5-1, the J call TRBJ1-1; 7 nucleotides agree with TRBD1. Germline V CDR1 and CDR2: SGHRS, YFSETQ. Trimming removed 5 bases from V and 7 bases from J; junction bases left unmatched: 14. The CDR3 totals 15 residues. This CDR3 reads CASSYRQGLLYEAFF. In DNA, the CDR3 is TGCGCCAGCAGTTATCGACAGGGACTTCTCTATGAAGCTTTCTTT.

V and J are TRBV11-2 and TRBJ1-3; possible D gene TRBD1, 5 bases. Germline-derived CDR1 and CDR2 are SGHAT and FQNNGV. Trimming left V 3 bases short and J 0 bases short, with 9 bases between. This CDR3 comprises 15 residues. CDR3 bases: TGTGCCAGCAGCTTGTGGGGGGGCTCTGGAAACACCATATATTTT. Protein: CASSLWGGSGNTIYF. The full variable domain, its missing parts supplied by reference TRBV11-2 and TRBJ1-3, is EAGVAQSPRYKIIEKRQSVAFWCNPISGHATLYWYQQILGQGPKLLIQFQNNGVVDDSQLPKDRFSAERLKGVDSTLKIQPAKLEDSAVYLCASSLWGGSGNTIYFGEGSWLTVV.

The chain employs TRBV9 and TRBJ1-2; 7 bases align to TRBD1. The CDR3 sequence is 13 residues long. Germline trimming cut 6 bases from V and 4 bases from J; bases unmatched to any gene: 6. Germline CDR1 is SGDLS and CDR2 is YYNGEE. The CDR3 DNA reads TGTGCCAGCACCAACAGGGGTAGCTATGGCTACACCTTC. Its protein is CASTNRGSYGYTF.

This chain links TRBV19 with TRBJ2-1, with 8 nucleotides matching TRBD2. The germline gives CDR1 LNHDA, CDR2 SQIVND (reference sequence). J was trimmed by 2 bases and V by 6 bases; bases with no gene match: 3. The CDR3 has 14 residues. The CDR3 DNA reads TGTGCCAGTAGCACTAGCGGAGCCTACAATGAGCAGTTCTTC. It is translated as CASSTSGAYNEQFF.

The chain carries TRBV6-1 and TRBJ1-6, with unresolved D. In germline, CDR1 is MNHNS, CDR2 SASEGT. This CDR3 spans 13 amino acids. Deletions cut 3 bases from V and 9 bases from J, with 9 bases between. The CDR3 reads CASSDGVGSPLHF. The CDR3 DNA follows: TGTGCCAGCAGTGACGGGGTAGGTTCACCCCTCCACTTT.